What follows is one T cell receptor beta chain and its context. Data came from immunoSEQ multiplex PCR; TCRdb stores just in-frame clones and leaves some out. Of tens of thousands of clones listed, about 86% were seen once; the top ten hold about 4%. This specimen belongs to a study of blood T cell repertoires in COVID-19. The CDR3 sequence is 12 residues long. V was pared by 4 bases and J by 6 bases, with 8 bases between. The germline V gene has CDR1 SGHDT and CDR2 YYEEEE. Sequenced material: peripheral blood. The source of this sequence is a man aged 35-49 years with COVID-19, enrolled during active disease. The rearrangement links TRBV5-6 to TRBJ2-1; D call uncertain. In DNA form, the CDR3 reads TGTGCCAGCAGCCTTCTCGTCAATGAGCAGTTCTTC. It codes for CASSLLVNEQFF. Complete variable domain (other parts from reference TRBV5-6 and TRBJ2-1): DAGVTQSPTHLIKTRGQQVTLRCSPKSGHDTVSWYQQALGQGPQFIFQYYEEEERQRGNFPDRFSGHQFPNYSSELNVNALLLGDSALYLCASSLLVNEQFFGPGTRLTVL.